This T cell receptor (beta chain) was captured in a study of T-cell memory formation after mild COVID-19. Study results and limitations: CD8+ contracting clones occupied EMRA, while CD4+ ones occupied mainly CM and EM. Day 15 to 85 contracting clones showed balanced CD4/CD8; day 15 to 37 expanders favored CD4+.

Germline V CDR1 and CDR2: SNHLY, FYNNEI. The CDR3 is 14 amino acids. V was cut by 5 bases and J by 9 bases, with 17 bases left in between. Regarding this clonotype: Its target is not known.

Each CDR3 protein gets one entry after TCRdb re-called the 5' RACE reads with MiXCR. Here the sample spans tens of thousands of distinct CDR3 sequences, over 15% being singletons. The TCR sequence derives from an adult woman who had mild COVID-19 (a few samples of this study predate the infection). Cell type and time point are not known. The sequencing sample was made of PBMCs or a T cell subset sorted from them (not recorded which). The chain uses TRBV2 and TRBJ2-1; possible D gene TRBD2, 6 bases. CDR3 sequence (DNA): TGTGCCAGCAGTCACCCGGGGGAGTCGGCTGAGCAGTTCTTC. This codes for CASSHPGESAEQFF.